Following are 4 T cell receptor beta chains from one sample sequenced in a study of blood T cell repertoires in COVID-19. Produced via immunoSEQ multiplex PCR; TCRdb's table is partial and in-frame only. Here the sample spans 440,000 or so clones, 70% to 90% being singletons. The sequencing sample was made of peripheral blood. Source of these receptors: a woman in her thirties or forties with COVID-19, enrolled during active disease.

This clone was detected a few times. The chain uses TRBV7-2 and TRBJ1-6; TRBD1 matches 7 bases. In germline, CDR1 is SGHTA, CDR2 FQGNSA. Germline trimming cut 5 bases from V and 7 bases from J; bases unmatched to any gene: 5. The length of the CDR3 is 14 residues. DNA for the CDR3: TGTGCCAGCAGCCTCCCGGGACAGAATTCACCCCTCCACTTT. Translated, it gives CASSLPGQNSPLHF.

This clone showed up just once. CDR3 loop: CASSLPTTYEQYF. The CDR3 DNA follows: TGCGCCAGCAGTCTTCCAACTACCTACGAGCAGTACTTC. V and J are TRBV23-1 and TRBJ2-7; D uncertain. TRBV23-1 is designated an ORF whose function remains uncertain. The CDR3 totals 13 residues. V was pared by 4 bases and J by 2 bases, with 9 bases between.

The chain uses TRBV10-3 and TRBJ1-5; TRBD1 agrees at 8 bases. V shed 6 bases and J 7 bases; nucleotides not matched to a gene: 5. Germline CDR1 reads ENHRY; CDR2 reads SYGVKD. This CDR3 has 13 amino acids. CDR3 amino acids: CAISDRGGQPQHF. The CDR3 nucleotides are TGTGCCATCAGCGACAGGGGTGGACAGCCCCAGCATTTT.

This sequence joins TRBV5-4 and TRBJ1-3; a weak D match, TRBD1 (6 bases). The CDR3 has 15 residues. Germline V lookup: CDR1 SGHNT, CDR2 YYREEE (reference sequence). V dropped 4 bases and J dropped 1 base, with 12 bases sitting between them. The CDR3 reads CASSLPGQSGNTIYF. CDR3 nucleotides: TGTGCCAGCAGCCTACCCGGACAGTCTGGAAACACCATATATTTT.